This T cell receptor (beta chain) was identified during a study of blood T cell repertoires in COVID-19. Study summary: Samples came from the United States, Italy and Spain, spanning acute and convalescent COVID-19.

The authors' processing: Nucleated cell counts were estimated from reference gene primer amplification. Method: immunoSEQ multiplex PCR; TCRdb's copy keeps in-frame clones and lacks some. The D gene and trimming were derived from the DNA, and the V and J assignments and clone size from that table. The sample holds under 300,000 clones; approximately 80% are singletons and the top ten take around 3.2%. The CDR3 extends over 16 amino acids. Germline V lookup: CDR1 SQVTM, CDR2 ANQGSEA. V shed 4 bases and J 6 bases; nucleotides not matched to a gene: 16. The source of this sequence is a woman aged 60-70 years with active or convalescent COVID-19. V gene TRBV29-1 combines with J gene TRBJ2-7; 9 bases align to TRBD1. Specimen: peripheral blood. The CDR3 nucleotides read TGCAGCGTTGTGGGGGCGGCGAGGACAGGGGTTGGCGAGCAGTACTTC. It is translated as CSVVGAARTGVGEQYF.